The source of this T cell receptor (beta chain) is a study of T cells after yellow fever vaccination. With 8 bases removed from V and 3 bases from J, the gap between germline ends came to 18 bases. The CDR3 sequence is 15 residues long. The germline CDR1 and CDR2 sequences are SEHNR and FQNEAQ (reference sequence). 5'RACE template switching added a universal primer site and UMIs to TCR cDNA. TCRdb redid the calling of the 5' RACE reads with MiXCR, one entry per CDR3 protein. The sample has around 360,000 distinct CDR3 sequences, approximately 10% seen once. The gene calls are TRBV7-9 and TRBJ2-3; D might be TRBD2 (5 bases). The material was PBMCs, obtained on the day of the first yellow fever vaccination. The receptor was isolated from a man between 18 and 35 years old who received the YFV17D yellow fever vaccine. CDR3 region: CASPTGPAATDTQYF. The CDR3 DNA reads TGTGCCAGCCCCACCGGGCCAGCGGCAACAGATACGCAGTATTTT.